The clone carrying this TCR beta chain was seen repeatedly, ten times or more. The antigen remains undetermined. This sample stems from a study of CD8 T cells in ankylosing spondylitis. Study results and limitations: There was a TCR beta motif, made of several highly homologous variants, that appeared characteristic of ankylosing spondylitis blood. Researchers report that disease-linked clones proved CD8+ and relatively rare in peripheral blood.

By quantitative 5'-RACE with molecular barcodes, the TCR beta libraries were made. MiXCR was run by TCRdb on the 5' RACE reads, yielding one entry per CDR3 protein. The sample lists about 500,000 distinct CDR3 sequences, about 5.4% occurring once. Germline assignment: CDR1 LGHNA and CDR2 YSLEER. The ends were cut back, 1 base at V and 2 bases at J, with 12 bases in the middle. CDR3 size: 16 residues. Sequencing input: blood, either unsorted or a sorted T cell fraction (not recorded which). V is TRBV4-3 and J is TRBJ2-1; D may be TRBD2 (5 bases). The receptor was isolated from a male donor with ankylosing spondylitis. CDR3 DNA: TGCGCCAGCAGCCAAGCCTCTAGCAGTACCTACAATGAGCAGTTCTTC. Translated: CASSQASSSTYNEQFF.